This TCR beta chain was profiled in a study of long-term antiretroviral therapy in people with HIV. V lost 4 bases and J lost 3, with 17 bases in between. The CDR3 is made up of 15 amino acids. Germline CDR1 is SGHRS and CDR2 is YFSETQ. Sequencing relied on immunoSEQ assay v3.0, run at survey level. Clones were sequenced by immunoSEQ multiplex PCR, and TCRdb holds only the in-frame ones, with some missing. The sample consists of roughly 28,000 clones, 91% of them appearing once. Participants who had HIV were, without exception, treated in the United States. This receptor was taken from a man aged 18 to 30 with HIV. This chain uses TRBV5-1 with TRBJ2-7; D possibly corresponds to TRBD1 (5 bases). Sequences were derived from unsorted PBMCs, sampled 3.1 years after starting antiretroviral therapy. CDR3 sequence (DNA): TGCGCCAGCAGCGTCATCATCCAGGGCAGCTACGAGCAGTACTTC. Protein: CASSVIIQGSYEQYF. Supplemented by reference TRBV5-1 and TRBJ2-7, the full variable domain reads KAGVTQTPRYLIKTRGQQVTLSCSPISGHRSVSWYQQTPGQGLQFLFEYFSETQRNKGNFPGRFSGRQFSNSRSEMNVSTLELGDSALYLCASSVIIQGSYEQYFGPGTRLTVT.